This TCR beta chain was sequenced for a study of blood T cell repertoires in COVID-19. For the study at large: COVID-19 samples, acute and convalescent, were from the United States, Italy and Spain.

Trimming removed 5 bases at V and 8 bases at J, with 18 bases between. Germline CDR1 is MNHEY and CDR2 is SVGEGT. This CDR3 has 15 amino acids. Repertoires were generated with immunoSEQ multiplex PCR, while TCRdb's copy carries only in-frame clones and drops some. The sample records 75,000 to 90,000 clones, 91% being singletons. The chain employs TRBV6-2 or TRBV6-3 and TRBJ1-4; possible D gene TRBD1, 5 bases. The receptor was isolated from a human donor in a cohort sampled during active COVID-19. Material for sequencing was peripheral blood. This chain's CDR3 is CASSRPQGGGEKLFF. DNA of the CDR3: TGTGCCAGCAGTCGACCCCAGGGAGGAGGAGAAAAACTGTTTTTT.